These 17 T cell receptor beta chains originate from one sample sequenced in a study of blood T cells in healthy people across ages. Primed by a sample-barcoded 5' primer and a J-beta primer mix, a second PCR proceeded for roughly 6 to 12 cycles. TCRdb itself ran the 5' RACE reads through MiXCR, one entry per CDR3 protein. Among 700,000 to 900,000 distinct CDR3 sequences listed, 40% to 65% were seen once. The sample comprised blood. The origin of the receptors is a man older than 75 in good health.

The V and J genes are TRBV5-1 and TRBJ2-3, with 8 bases fitting TRBD1. CDR1 is SGHRS and CDR2 is YFSETQ in the germline V gene. This CDR3 spans 16 amino acids. J gave up 4 bases and V 2 bases, and 9 bases lay outside the gene matches. The CDR3 DNA reads TGCGCCAGCAGCTTCCCCGGTCGACAGGGGTCAGATACGCAGTATTTT. Translating it yields CASSFPGRQGSDTQYF.

The V gene is TRBV7-9, the J gene TRBJ2-5; D unresolved. The J call may be incorrect, as the DNA end agrees better with TRBJ2-7. This CDR3 contains 12 residues. The V gene's germline CDR1 is SEHNR and CDR2 FQNEAQ (reference sequence). The CDR3 sequence is CASSYNLDEQYF. CDR3 in DNA: TGTGCCAGCAGCTACAACCTAGACGAGCAGTACTTC.

The chain links TRBV19 to TRBJ1-5; 9 bases match TRBD1. The CDR3 loop spans 14 amino acids. Germline CDR1 and CDR2: LNHDA and SQIVND (reference sequence). After removal of 5 bases from V and 6 bases from J, the junction contained 5 bases not matched to a gene. Here the CDR3 reads CASSDGQGSQPQHF. In nucleotides, the CDR3 is TGTGCCAGTAGTGACGGACAGGGGAGTCAGCCCCAGCATTTT.

V and J are TRBV11-2 and TRBJ2-1, with D uncertain. The V end lost 4 bases, the J end lost 0 bases, and 13 bases lay between the germline ends. This CDR3 has 16 amino acids. Germline V lookup: CDR1 SGHAT, CDR2 FQNNGV. The CDR3 sequence: CASSSLAPSSYNEQFF. The CDR3 nucleotides are TGTGCCAGCAGCTCTCTCGCGCCGAGCTCCTACAATGAGCAGTTCTTC.

This chain joins TRBV6-1 and TRBJ2-4; the D is unclear. The CDR3 is made up of 14 amino acids. Trimming pared 3 bases from V and 6 bases from J, leaving 12 bases between. Germline CDR1 MNHNS, CDR2 SASEGT. CDR3 DNA sequence: TGTGCCAGCAGTGACCGGGCAGGAATAAACATTCAGTACTTC. Protein product: CASSDRAGINIQYF.

This clonotype has more than one count but fewer than ten. This chain connects TRBV6-1 to TRBJ1-2, with D maybe TRBD1 (6 bases). Trimming took off 1 base at V and 6 bases at J, with 15 bases between the two ends. The CDR3 runs to 15 residues. The germline V gene encodes CDR1 MNHNS and CDR2 SASEGT. For the CDR3, the DNA is TGTGCCAGCAGTGAAGGATCGGGGGCATGGGATGGCTACACCTTC. Its translation: CASSEGSGAWDGYTF.

The chain carries TRBV2 and TRBJ2-4, with 8 bases aligning to TRBD2. The DNA end is more similar to TRBJ2-7, so the J call may be wrong. The CDR3 contains 15 residues. The V gene's germline CDR1 is SNHLY and CDR2 FYNNEI. The CDR3 nucleotides are TGTGCCAGCAGCCAAGGGAGCGGGAGTGCATACGAGCAGTACTTC. Protein sequence: CASSQGSGSAYEQYF.

The chain has TRBV2 and TRBJ2-1; the D gene is possibly TRBD2 (6 bases). The V end lost 1 base, the J end lost 6 bases, and 13 bases lay between the germline ends. The germline V gene encodes CDR1 SNHLY and CDR2 FYNNEI. The CDR3 covers 15 residues. Here the CDR3 reads CASSEESGAGNEQFF. The DNA for the CDR3 is TGTGCCAGCAGTGAAGAGTCCGGAGCGGGCAATGAGCAGTTCTTC. The full variable domain, its missing parts supplied by reference TRBV2 and TRBJ2-1, is EPEVTQTPSHQVTQMGQEVILRCVPISNHLYFYWYRQILGQKVEFLVSFYNNEISEKSEIFDDQFSVERPDGSNFTLKIRSTKLEDSAMYFCASSEESGAGNEQFFGPGTRLTVL.

The chain carries TRBV10-3 and TRBJ1-2; TRBD1 matches at 9 bases. The CDR3 covers 14 residues. CDR1 is ENHRY, CDR2 SYGVKD, per germline. V dropped 9 bases and J dropped 0; count of bases not matched to a gene: 5. The CDR3 sequence: CAIRDRVSNYGYTF. The CDR3 DNA is TGTGCCATTCGGGACAGGGTCTCTAACTATGGCTACACCTTC.

This clonotype has only a few counts. The V gene is TRBV29-1, the J gene TRBJ2-1; possible D gene TRBD1, 5 bases. V was pared by 2 bases and J by 5 bases, with 7 bases between. This CDR3 has 12 residues. Germline-derived CDR1 and CDR2 are SQVTM and ANQGSEA. CDR3 nucleotides: TGCAGCGTTGAACGGACAAACAATGAGCAGTTCTTC. Its translation: CSVERTNNEQFF.

This clonotype showed up just a few times. The genes are TRBV20-1 and TRBJ2-3; D might be TRBD2 (5 bases). Germline assignment: CDR1 DFQATT and CDR2 SNEGSKA (reference sequence). The CDR3 is 17 amino acids. V was trimmed by 2 bases and J by 0 bases, leaving 18 bases between them. Written as DNA, the CDR3 is TGCAGTGCTAGATTCGGGAAGCGACTCGATAGCACAGATACGCAGTATTTT. This sequence encodes CSARFGKRLDSTDTQYF.

For this clonotype: Relative to the germline gene, one junction end is altered; a read error may explain this. The chain has TRBV6-2 or TRBV6-3 and TRBJ2-5, with TRBD2 identical over 7 bases. Per germline, CDR1 MNHEY and CDR2 SVGEGT. CDR3 size: 13 residues. The CDR3 loop is CASKPSGQETRYF. The CDR3 nucleotides read TGTGCCAGCAAACCTAGCGGACAAGAGACCCGGTACTTC.

The CDR3 protein is CASSLQTGANTEAFF. The DNA of the CDR3 is TGTGCCAGCAGTCTCCAGACAGGGGCCAACACTGAAGCTTTCTTT. This chain uses TRBV12-3 or TRBV12-4 with TRBJ1-1; 8 nucleotides match TRBD1. The length of the CDR3 is 15 residues. V lost 5 bases, J lost 2 bases, and 7 bases stayed unmatched.

This chain links TRBV7-9 with TRBJ2-1; D may match TRBD1 or TRBD2 (5 bases each). The V end was cut by 7 bases, the J end by 0 bases, with 13 bases between. Germline lookup yields CDR1 SEHNR and CDR2 FQNEAQ (reference sequence). The CDR3 extends over 15 amino acids. The CDR3 loop reads CASTEDGASYNEQFF. The CDR3 DNA is TGTGCCAGCACCGAAGACGGGGCCTCCTACAATGAGCAGTTCTTC.

This clonotype has just one count. This rearrangement joins TRBV7-9 to TRBJ2-1, with TRBD2 matching 10 bases. The germline V gene has CDR1 SEHNR and CDR2 FQNEAQ (reference sequence). This CDR3 comprises 16 residues. J was trimmed by 5 bases and V by 5 bases; bases with no gene match: 9. CDR3 nucleotides: TGTGCCAGCAGCCGGTTTCTAGCGGGAGAAAACAATGAGCAGTTCTTC. Its protein is CASSRFLAGENNEQFF.

The chain has TRBV27 and TRBJ2-1, with 10 bases matching TRBD2. Germline CDR1 MNHEY, CDR2 SMNVEV (reference sequence). The length of the CDR3 is 17 residues. The trim removed 5 bases at V and 0 bases at J, leaving 7 bases unmatched. CDR3 nucleotide sequence: TGTGCCAGCAGTCCTAGCGGGGGCACCAGCTCCTACAATGAGCAGTTCTTC. It yields the protein CASSPSGGTSSYNEQFF.

This clonotype was counted between two and nine times. V and J are TRBV5-5 and TRBJ2-3; 8 bases align to TRBD1. Germline V CDR1 and CDR2: SGHKS, YYEKEE (reference sequence). The CDR3 loop spans 16 amino acids. J lost 0 bases, V lost 2 bases, and 5 bases had no gene match. The CDR3 loop reads CASSFGQGPSTDTQYF. For the CDR3, the DNA is TGTGCCAGCAGCTTCGGACAGGGCCCTAGCACAGATACGCAGTATTTT.